Presented here are 8 T cell receptor beta chains from one specimen sequenced in a study of cytomegalovirus exposure and HLA in healthy donors. Both 60 Vbeta primers and 13 Jbeta primers went into the PCR. Produced via immunoSEQ multiplex PCR; TCRdb's table is partial and in-frame only. The table includes 60,000 to 75,000 clones, 74% detected once. The sample comprised PBMCs. The origin of the receptors is a woman in her twenties or thirties in good health and CMV-seropositive.

The chain links TRBV7-9 to TRBJ1-2, with TRBD1 as a possible D gene (6 bases). V was trimmed by 4 bases and J by 1 base, leaving 10 bases between them. Germline V gene data show CDR1 as SEHNR and CDR2 as FQNEAQ (reference sequence). This CDR3 region has 14 residues. CDR3 residues: CASSYGQLNYGYTF. The DNA for the CDR3 is TGTGCCAGCAGCTATGGACAGCTTAACTATGGCTACACCTTC.

This clone occurred once. The chain joins TRBV6-6 to TRBJ2-1, with 8 bases identical to TRBD2. V lost 3 bases and J lost 4; bases outside the gene matches: 5. This CDR3 comprises 15 residues. Germline CDR1 and CDR2: MNHNY and SVGAGI (reference sequence). CDR3 in amino acids: CASSYLGLEYNEQFF. DNA of the CDR3: TGTGCCAGCAGTTATCTGGGACTAGAGTACAATGAGCAGTTCTTC.

The chain is built from TRBV30 and TRBJ1-5, with 8 bases that match TRBD1. J lost 0 bases, V lost 5 bases, and 6 bases had no gene match. The CDR3 contains 15 residues. Germline V gene data show CDR1 as GTSNPN and CDR2 as SVGIG (reference sequence). CDR3 loop: CAWSTGATSNQPQHF. CDR3 sequence (DNA): TGTGCCTGGTCGACAGGGGCTACTAGCAATCAGCCCCAGCATTTT.

The rearrangement uses TRBV28 and TRBJ1-1; TRBD1 might be the D (6 bases). This CDR3 spans 14 amino acids. Per germline, CDR1 MDHEN and CDR2 SYDVKM. The germline V and J ends were trimmed by 2 bases and 5 bases, with 12 bases remaining between them. CDR3 residues: CASSLGGLGTEAFF. The CDR3 DNA reads TGTGCCAGCAGTTTAGGGGGCTTGGGTACTGAAGCTTTCTTT.

The chain joins TRBV15 to TRBJ2-7; D remains ambiguous. This CDR3 has 17 residues. Germline V gene data show CDR1 as LNHNV and CDR2 as YYDKDF (reference sequence). V lost 3 bases, J lost 1 base, and 19 bases lay in between. The CDR3 sequence is CATSSDPYSQISYEQYF. The CDR3 region has the DNA TGTGCCACCAGCAGCGACCCGTATAGCCAAATTTCCTACGAGCAGTACTTC.

The chain combines TRBV28 with TRBJ1-1; D is ambiguous. CDR1 is MDHEN and CDR2 is SYDVKM in the germline V gene. V was trimmed by 5 bases and J by 3 bases, leaving 13 bases between them. The CDR3 covers 14 residues. As DNA, the CDR3 is TGTGCCAGCAGTCCCCTGGAGGCGTACACTGAAGCTTTCTTT. It yields the protein CASSPLEAYTEAFF.

The chain employs TRBV21-1 and TRBJ2-7; TRBD2, the table's D call, lacks a check against the DNA. TRBV21-1 is shown as a pseudogene. The CDR3 is made up of 18 amino acids. The CDR3 reads CASSKRASGRARGYEQYF. The CDR3 coding sequence is TGTGCCAGCAGCAAAAGGGCTAGCGGGAGGGCCAGGGGGTACGAGCAGTACTTC.

The chain recombines TRBV29-1 with TRBJ2-1; 11 bases line up with TRBD2. The ends lost 4 bases at V and 4 bases at J; junction bases unmatched: 3. The CDR3 is made up of 14 amino acids. The V gene's germline CDR1 is SQVTM and CDR2 ANQGSEA. CDR3 bases: TGCAGCGTTGTACTAGCGGGGGTATACAATGAGCAGTTCTTC. This translates into CSVVLAGVYNEQFF.